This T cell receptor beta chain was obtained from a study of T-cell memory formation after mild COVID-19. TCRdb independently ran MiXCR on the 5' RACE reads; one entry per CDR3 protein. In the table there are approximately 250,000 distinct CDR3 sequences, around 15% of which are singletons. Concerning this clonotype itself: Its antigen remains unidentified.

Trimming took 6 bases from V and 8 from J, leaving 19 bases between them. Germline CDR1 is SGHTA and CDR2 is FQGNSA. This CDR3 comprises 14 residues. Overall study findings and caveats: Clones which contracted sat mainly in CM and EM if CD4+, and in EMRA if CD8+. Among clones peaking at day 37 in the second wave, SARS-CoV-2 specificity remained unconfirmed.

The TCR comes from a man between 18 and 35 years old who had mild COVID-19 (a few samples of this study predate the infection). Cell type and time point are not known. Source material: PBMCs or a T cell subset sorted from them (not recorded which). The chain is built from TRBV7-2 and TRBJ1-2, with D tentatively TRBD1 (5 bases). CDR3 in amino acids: CASRPGQGMGGYTF. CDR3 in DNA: TGTGCCAGCAGACCCGGGCAGGGTATGGGGGGCTACACCTTC.